Listed here is a single T cell receptor (beta chain). The antigen remains unidentified. Per-sample PBMC isolation yielded at least 7 million cells. This specimen belongs to a study of blood T cells in healthy people across ages. Study-wide results and limits: Naive T cell percentage strongly correlated with TCR beta diversity.

A second roughly 6 to 11 cycle PCR used barcoded and J-beta primers. Tags on each cDNA molecule came from a template-switch adaptor with 12 random nucleotides. One entry per CDR3 protein, called by TCRdb with MiXCR from the 5' RACE reads. This repertoire shows 1.8 million or so distinct CDR3 sequences, more than 35% found once; its top ten account for more than 20%. J lost 9 bases, V lost 6 bases, and 9 bases had no gene match. The CDR3 totals 14 residues. The germline gives CDR1 MNHEY, CDR2 SVGEGT. The rearrangement uses TRBV6-2 or TRBV6-3 and TRBJ2-1; 9 nucleotides agree with TRBD1. The specimen sequenced was blood. The clonotype comes from a human donor in good health. The CDR3 bases are TGTGCCAGCAGCCTGACAGGGGGTAGGGCTGAGCAGTTCTTC. The encoded protein is CASSLTGGRAEQFF.